The 27 T cell receptor beta chains reported below all come from one sample, sequenced in a study of cytomegalovirus exposure and HLA in healthy donors. Method: immunoSEQ multiplex PCR; TCRdb's copy keeps in-frame clones and lacks some. The data show roughly 250,000 clones, approximately 86% seen once. Sequenced material: PBMCs. All receptors derive from a woman between 25 and 40 years old in good health and CMV-seropositive.

This chain uses TRBV5-4 with TRBJ1-1; D is unclear. The germline V and J ends were trimmed by 2 bases and 0 bases, with 17 bases remaining between them. From germline, CDR1 is SGHNT and CDR2 YYREEE (reference sequence). The CDR3 contains 17 residues. As DNA, the CDR3 is TGTGCCAGCAGCTTCTTCCCACTGATCGGGTTGAACACTGAAGCTTTCTTT. Its protein product is CASSFFPLIGLNTEAFF.

The chain couples TRBV6-1 to TRBJ2-6; the match to TRBD1 covers 10 bases. CDR3 length equals 16 residues. Germline CDR1 MNHNS, CDR2 SASEGT. V trimming: 3 bases; J trimming: 6 bases; junction bases outside the gene matches: 5. CDR3 amino acids: CASSERQGASANVLTF. The CDR3 nucleotides are TGTGCCAGCAGTGAGAGACAGGGGGCGTCGGCCAACGTCCTGACTTTC.

The V gene is TRBV6-1, the J gene TRBJ1-5; the D is unclear. The CDR3 runs 11 residues. V lost 4 bases and J 10 bases, leaving 8 bases between the germline ends. Germline V gene sequence: CDR1 MNHNS, CDR2 SASEGT. The CDR3 nucleotides read TGTGCCAGCAGTGCGAGCGTTCCCCAGCATTTT. Translated, it gives CASSASVPQHF.

The V and J genes are TRBV5-1 and TRBJ2-2; D is unresolved. The CDR3 runs 14 residues. The V gene's germline CDR1 is SGHRS and CDR2 YFSETQ. V gave up 6 bases and J gave up 0 bases, with 9 bases separating them. In DNA form, the CDR3 reads TGCGCCAGCACGGTTTTGCCGAACACCGGGGAGCTGTTTTTT. Translating it yields CASTVLPNTGELFF.

The gene calls are TRBV2 and TRBJ1-1; D is possibly TRBD1 (6 bases). V shed 1 base and J shed 1 base, with 10 bases lying between them. The CDR3 is made up of 15 amino acids. CDR1 and CDR2 from the germline V gene are SNHLY and FYNNEI. CDR3 nucleotide sequence: TGTGCCAGCAGTGAAGAACGACAGGCGAACACTGAAGCTTTCTTT. Translation gives CASSEERQANTEAFF.

The V call is TRBV5-6, the J call TRBJ1-5, with D tentatively TRBD1 (5 bases). Germline values: CDR1 SGHDT, CDR2 YYEEEE. The length of the CDR3 is 15 residues. V lost 0 bases and J lost 2, with 9 bases in between. Here the CDR3 reads CASSLAGSGNQPQHF. In nucleotides, the CDR3 is TGTGCCAGCAGCTTGGCAGGGTCAGGCAATCAGCCCCAGCATTTT.

This chain links TRBV9 with TRBJ1-3; TRBD1 might be the D (5 bases). CDR3 length: 13 amino acids. The germline V gene has CDR1 SGDLS and CDR2 YYNGEE. The germline V and J ends were trimmed by 0 bases and 11 bases, with 12 bases remaining between them. This CDR3 reads CASSVAQQGAIYF. Here the CDR3 DNA reads TGTGCCAGCAGCGTAGCCCAACAAGGGGCCATATATTTT.

This chain uses TRBV19 with TRBJ2-7; D not certain. The CDR3 is 14 residues long. V lost 6 bases and J 3 bases, leaving 15 bases between the germline ends. The germline CDR1 and CDR2 sequences are LNHDA and SQIVND (reference sequence). The CDR3 loop is CASSRTQFNYEQYF. The CDR3 DNA reads as TGTGCCAGTAGCAGAACCCAGTTTAACTACGAGCAGTACTTC.

The chain has TRBV6-1 and TRBJ2-5, with 10 bases fitting TRBD2. The V gene's germline CDR1 is MNHNS and CDR2 SASEGT. V was clipped by 3 bases and J by 5 bases; unmatched bases: 6. This CDR3 has 15 amino acids. The DNA of the CDR3 is TGTGCCAGCAGTGAGCAAGCGGGAGGGGCCGAGACCCAGTACTTC. Residues: CASSEQAGGAETQYF.

The V call is TRBV5-1, the J call TRBJ2-1, with TRBD2 matching over 14 bases. Germline CDR1 and CDR2: SGHRS and YFSETQ. V was pared by 3 bases and J by 3 bases, with 5 bases of the junction left unmatched. The CDR3 totals 17 residues. CDR3 sequence (DNA): TGCGCCAGCAGCTCTGGACTAGCGGGAGGCCACTACAATGAGCAGTTCTTC. Its translation: CASSSGLAGGHYNEQFF.

The V and J genes are TRBV5-8 and TRBJ2-3; 8 nucleotides line up with TRBD1. The ends lost 3 bases at V and 0 bases at J; junction bases unmatched: 6. Germline V gene sequence: CDR1 SGHTS, CDR2 YDEGEE. This CDR3 is 16 amino acids long. CDR3 loop: CASSSTGDPSTDTQYF. The CDR3 DNA reads TGTGCCAGCAGCTCGACAGGGGACCCTAGCACAGATACGCAGTATTTT.

This chain links TRBV2 with TRBJ1-4; 8 bases map to TRBD1. Germline values: CDR1 SNHLY, CDR2 FYNNEI. The V gene end was trimmed by 4 bases and the J gene end by 8 bases; junction bases not matched to a gene: 3. The CDR3 consists of 13 residues. The CDR3 here is CASSGQGLEKLFF. In DNA form, the CDR3 reads TGTGCCAGCAGTGGACAGGGGCTGGAAAAACTGTTTTTT. Variable domain in full (rest from reference TRBV2 and TRBJ1-4): EPEVTQTPSHQVTQMGQEVILRCVPISNHLYFYWYRQILGQKVEFLVSFYNNEISEKSEIFDDQFSVERPDGSNFTLKIRSTKLEDSAMYFCASSGQGLEKLFFGSGTQLSVL.

The J gene is TRBJ2-2, the V gene TRBV5-1, with a weak D call TRBD1 (6 bases). Between the trimmed V and J ends, which lost 3 bases and 4 bases, there was a span of 16 bases. CDR1 and CDR2 from the germline V gene are SGHRS and YFSETQ. The CDR3 length is 16 residues. CDR3 bases: TGCGCCAGCAGCTGGGGGCGGACAGCACCCACCGGGGAGCTGTTTTTT. It specifies CASSWGRTAPTGELFF.

V and J are TRBV12-5 and TRBJ1-4, with 7 bases matching TRBD1. The length of the CDR3 is 13 residues. Germline values: CDR1 LGHNT, CDR2 FRNRAP. Germline trimming cut 4 bases from V and 8 bases from J; bases unmatched to any gene: 4. The CDR3 is CASGWQGVEKLFF. The CDR3, as DNA: TGTGCTAGTGGTTGGCAGGGGGTGGAAAAACTGTTTTTT.

The DNA for the CDR3 is TGTGCCATCAGTTTTCAGGGGGCTGGAAACACCATATATTTT. Its protein is CAISFQGAGNTIYF. This rearrangement joins TRBV10-3 to TRBJ1-3; 7 bases are shared with TRBD1. This CDR3 spans 14 amino acids. The trim removed 5 bases at V and 2 bases at J, leaving 3 bases unmatched. Germline CDR1 and CDR2: ENHRY and SYGVKD.

This sequence joins TRBV9 and TRBJ1-4, with 9 positions matching TRBD1. This CDR3 has 15 residues. Germline values: CDR1 SGDLS, CDR2 YYNGEE. J was trimmed by 4 bases and V by 3 bases; bases with no gene match: 4. CDR3 amino acids: CASSEQGAVNEKLFF. CDR3 DNA sequence: TGTGCCAGCAGCGAACAGGGGGCTGTTAATGAAAAACTGTTTTTT.

The chain couples TRBV29-1 to TRBJ2-5; possible D gene TRBD2, 6 bases. V was pared by 7 bases and J by 4 bases, with 13 bases between. Germline-derived CDR1 and CDR2 are SQVTM and ANQGSEA. The length of the CDR3 is 12 residues. The CDR3 DNA sequence: TGCAGCGCCGGAGTGGGGGGAGAGACCCAGTACTTC. Amino acid sequence: CSAGVGGETQYF.

The chain couples TRBV15 to TRBJ2-2; TRBD2 aligns across 11 bases. CDR1 and CDR2 (germline): LNHNV, YYDKDF (reference sequence). After removal of 0 bases from V and 1 base from J, the junction contained 4 bases not matched to a gene. The CDR3 is 18 residues long. CDR3: CATSRETLAGGNTGELFF. The DNA of the CDR3 is TGTGCCACCAGCAGAGAAACCCTAGCGGGAGGGAACACCGGGGAGCTGTTTTTT.

The chain has TRBV4-1 and TRBJ2-3, with 11 bases lining up with TRBD2. After removal of 9 bases from V and 0 bases from J, the junction contained 8 bases not matched to a gene. CDR1 is MGHRA, CDR2 YSYEKL, per germline. This CDR3 is 16 amino acids long. CDR3 bases: TGCGCCAGTACTAGCGGGAGCGCCACTAGCACAGATACGCAGTATTTT. This encodes CASTSGSATSTDTQYF.

The chain joins TRBV29-1 to TRBJ2-1; 10 bases line up with TRBD2. V was clipped by 2 bases and J by 7 bases; unmatched bases: 8. The CDR3 sequence is 15 residues long. Germline CDR1 reads SQVTM; CDR2 reads ANQGSEA. The CDR3 DNA is TGCAGCGTTGAATCGCTAGCGGGAGTAACGAATGAGCAGTTCTTC. Protein: CSVESLAGVTNEQFF.

The chain is built from TRBV4-1 and TRBJ2-1, with D uncertain. The CDR3 totals 16 residues. Germline assignment: CDR1 MGHRA and CDR2 YSYEKL. The V and J ends lost 3 bases and 2 bases respectively, with 14 bases between them. CDR3 residues: CASSHLTRSAYNEQFF. CDR3 DNA: TGCGCCAGCAGCCACCTTACCCGGTCCGCCTACAATGAGCAGTTCTTC.

The chain recombines TRBV4-2 with TRBJ2-2, with 7 positions matching TRBD2. V lost 0 bases and J lost 1; bases outside the gene matches: 14. The CDR3 sequence is 20 residues long. Germline V gives CDR1 LGHNA, CDR2 YNFKEQ. The CDR3 DNA reads as TGTGCCAGCAGCCAAGACCCGAGCTTAGCTGGGGGGGAGAACACCGGGGAGCTGTTTTTT. Protein: CASSQDPSLAGGENTGELFF.

This clone was recorded a few times. The J gene is TRBJ1-1, the V gene TRBV30; 8 bases are a match to TRBD1. CDR3 length: 13 amino acids. V was pared by 1 base and J by 7 bases, with 5 bases of the junction left unmatched. Germline assignment: CDR1 GTSNPN and CDR2 SVGIG (reference sequence). The CDR3 nucleotides read TGTGCCTGGAGTGCCCGAGGACAGGGTGAAGCTTTCTTT. This translates into CAWSARGQGEAFF.

The genes are TRBV11-2 and TRBJ1-2; D might be TRBD1 (5 bases). CDR3 length equals 15 residues. CDR1 and CDR2 from the germline V gene are SGHAT and FQNNGV. V was cut by 8 bases and J by 3 bases, with 19 bases left in between. For the CDR3, the DNA is TGTGCCAGCGGGGGGTTCGGGGCGGGGGACTATGGCTACACCTTC. Amino acids: CASGGFGAGDYGYTF.

This clone was counted only a few times. V and J are TRBV10-3 and TRBJ2-2, with 7 bases that match TRBD1. This CDR3 comprises 15 residues. The germline V gene has CDR1 ENHRY and CDR2 SYGVKD. J lost 0 bases, V lost 3 bases, and 1 base had no gene match. CDR3 DNA: TGTGCCATCAGTGAAGGGACAGCGAACACCGGGGAGCTGTTTTTT. It yields the protein CAISEGTANTGELFF.

The chain joins TRBV27 to TRBJ2-2; perhaps TRBD1 as D (5 bases). The CDR3 sequence is 13 residues long. Germline lookup yields CDR1 MNHEY and CDR2 SMNVEV (reference sequence). The V end was cut by 5 bases, the J end by 6 bases, with 10 bases between. The CDR3 DNA sequence: TGTGCCAGCAGTCTAGGACACGCCGGGGAGCTGTTTTTT. Residues: CASSLGHAGELFF.

The table lists this clone with a few counts. The gene calls are TRBV29-1 and TRBJ1-2; D might be TRBD1 (6 bases). The V and J ends lost 3 bases and 1 base respectively, with 6 bases between them. The CDR3 runs to 12 residues. Per the germline V gene, CDR1 is SQVTM and CDR2 is ANQGSEA. The CDR3 nucleotides are TGCAGCGTTGAGGACAGTAACTATGGCTACACCTTC. Protein sequence: CSVEDSNYGYTF.